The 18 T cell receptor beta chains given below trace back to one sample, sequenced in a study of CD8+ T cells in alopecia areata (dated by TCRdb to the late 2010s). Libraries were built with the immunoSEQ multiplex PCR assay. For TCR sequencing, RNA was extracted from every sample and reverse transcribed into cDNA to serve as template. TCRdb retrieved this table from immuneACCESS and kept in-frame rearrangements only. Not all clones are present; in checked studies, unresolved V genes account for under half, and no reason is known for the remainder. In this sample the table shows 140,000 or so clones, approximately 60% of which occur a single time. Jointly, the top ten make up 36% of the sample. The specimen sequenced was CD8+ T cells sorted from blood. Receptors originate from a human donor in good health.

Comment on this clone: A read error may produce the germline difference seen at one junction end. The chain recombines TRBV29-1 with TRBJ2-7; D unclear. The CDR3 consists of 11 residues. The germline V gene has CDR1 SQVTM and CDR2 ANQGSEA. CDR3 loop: CSVPGSHEQYF. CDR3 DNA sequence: TGCAGCGTTCCAGGCTCCCACGAGCAGTACTTC.

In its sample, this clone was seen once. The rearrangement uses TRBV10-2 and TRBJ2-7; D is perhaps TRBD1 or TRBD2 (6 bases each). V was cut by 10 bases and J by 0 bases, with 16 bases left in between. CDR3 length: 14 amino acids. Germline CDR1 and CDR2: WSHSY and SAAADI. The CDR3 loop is CATSQGLLSYEQYF. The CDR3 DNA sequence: TGCGCCACCTCACAGGGACTCCTCTCCTACGAGCAGTACTTC.

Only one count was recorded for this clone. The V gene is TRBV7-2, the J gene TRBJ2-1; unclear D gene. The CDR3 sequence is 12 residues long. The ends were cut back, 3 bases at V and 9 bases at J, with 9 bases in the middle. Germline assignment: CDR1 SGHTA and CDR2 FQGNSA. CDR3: CASSFSGLEQFF. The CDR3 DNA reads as TGTGCCAGCAGCTTCTCCGGGCTTGAGCAGTTCTTC.

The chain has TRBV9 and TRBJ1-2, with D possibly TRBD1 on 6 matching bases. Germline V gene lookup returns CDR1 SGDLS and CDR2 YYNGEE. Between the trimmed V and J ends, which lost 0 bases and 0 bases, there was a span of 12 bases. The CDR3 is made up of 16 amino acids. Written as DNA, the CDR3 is TGTGCCAGCAGCGTAGAGGGGGATCCCTCTAACTATGGCTACACCTTC. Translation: CASSVEGDPSNYGYTF.

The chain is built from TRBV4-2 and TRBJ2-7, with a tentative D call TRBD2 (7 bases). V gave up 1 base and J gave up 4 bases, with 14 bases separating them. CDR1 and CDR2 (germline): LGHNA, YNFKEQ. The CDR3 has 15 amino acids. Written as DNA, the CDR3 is TGTGCCAGCAGCCAAGTGTCGGGGGGCCAGTACGAGCAGTACTTC. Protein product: CASSQVSGGQYEQYF.

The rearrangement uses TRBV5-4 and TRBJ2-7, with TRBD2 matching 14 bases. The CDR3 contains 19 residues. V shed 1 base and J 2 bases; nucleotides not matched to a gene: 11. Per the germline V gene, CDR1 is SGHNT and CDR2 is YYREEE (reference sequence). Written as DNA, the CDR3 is TGTGCCAGCAGCTTGTGGGGTGTGGCGACTAGCGGGAGGGCCTACGAGCAGTACTTC. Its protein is CASSLWGVATSGRAYEQYF. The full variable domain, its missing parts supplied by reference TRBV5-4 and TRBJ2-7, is ETGVTQSPTHLIKTRGQQVTLRCSSQSGHNTVSWYQQALGQGPQFIFQYYREEENGRGNFPPRFSGLQFPNYSSELNVNALELDDSALYLCASSLWGVATSGRAYEQYFGPGTRLTVT.

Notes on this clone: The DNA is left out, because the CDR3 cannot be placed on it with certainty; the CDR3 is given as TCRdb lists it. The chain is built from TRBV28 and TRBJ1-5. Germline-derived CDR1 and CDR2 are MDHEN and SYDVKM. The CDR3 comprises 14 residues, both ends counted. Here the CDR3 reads CASSTSGGNQPQHF.

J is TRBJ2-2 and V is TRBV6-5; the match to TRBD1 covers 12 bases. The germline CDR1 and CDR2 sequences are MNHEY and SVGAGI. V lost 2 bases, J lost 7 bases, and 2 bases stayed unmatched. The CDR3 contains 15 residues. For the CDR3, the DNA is TGTGCCAGCAGTTACGGGACAGGGGGCGGCGGGGAGCTGTTTTTT. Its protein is CASSYGTGGGGELFF.

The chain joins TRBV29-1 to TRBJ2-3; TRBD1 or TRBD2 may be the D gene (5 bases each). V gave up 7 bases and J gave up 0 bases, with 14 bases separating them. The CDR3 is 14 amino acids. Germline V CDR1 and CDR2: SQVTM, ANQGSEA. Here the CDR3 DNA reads TGCAGCGCCGACAGCGGAACTAGCACAGATACGCAGTATTTT. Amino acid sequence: CSADSGTSTDTQYF.

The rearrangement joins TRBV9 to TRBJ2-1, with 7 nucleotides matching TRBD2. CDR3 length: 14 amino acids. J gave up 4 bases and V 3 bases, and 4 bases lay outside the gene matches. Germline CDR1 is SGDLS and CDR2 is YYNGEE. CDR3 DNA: TGTGCCAGCAGCGCGGGAGGCGGGTACAATGAGCAGTTCTTC. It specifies CASSAGGGYNEQFF.

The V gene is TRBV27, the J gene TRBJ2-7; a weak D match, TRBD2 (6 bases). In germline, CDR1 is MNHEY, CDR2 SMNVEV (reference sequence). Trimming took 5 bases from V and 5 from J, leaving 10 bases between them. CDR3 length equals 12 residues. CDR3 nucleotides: TGTGCCAGCAGTCAACGGGGGAACGAGCAGTACTTC. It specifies CASSQRGNEQYF.

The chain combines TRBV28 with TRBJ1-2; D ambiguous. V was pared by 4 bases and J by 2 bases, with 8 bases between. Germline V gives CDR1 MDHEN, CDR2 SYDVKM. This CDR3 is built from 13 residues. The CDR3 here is CASSSGANYGYTF. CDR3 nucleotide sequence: TGTGCCAGCAGTTCAGGCGCCAACTATGGCTACACCTTC.

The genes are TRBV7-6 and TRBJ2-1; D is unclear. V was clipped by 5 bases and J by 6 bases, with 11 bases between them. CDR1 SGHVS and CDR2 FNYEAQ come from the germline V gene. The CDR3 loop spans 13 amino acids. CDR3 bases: TGTGCCAGCAGCCCGCACGTGGGCAATGAGCAGTTCTTC. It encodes CASSPHVGNEQFF.

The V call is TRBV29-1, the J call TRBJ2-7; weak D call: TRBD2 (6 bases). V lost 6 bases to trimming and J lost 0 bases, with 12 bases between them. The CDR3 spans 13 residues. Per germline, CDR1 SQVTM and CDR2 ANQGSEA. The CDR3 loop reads CSVRGGNSYEQYF. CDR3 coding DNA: TGCAGCGTCCGCGGCGGGAACTCCTACGAGCAGTACTTC.

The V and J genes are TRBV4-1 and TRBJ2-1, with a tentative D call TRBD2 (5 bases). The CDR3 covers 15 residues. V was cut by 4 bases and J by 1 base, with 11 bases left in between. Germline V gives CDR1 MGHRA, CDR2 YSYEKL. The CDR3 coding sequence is TGCGCCAGCAGCCGGACTCGTTCTTCCTACAATGAGCAGTTCTTC. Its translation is CASSRTRSSYNEQFF.

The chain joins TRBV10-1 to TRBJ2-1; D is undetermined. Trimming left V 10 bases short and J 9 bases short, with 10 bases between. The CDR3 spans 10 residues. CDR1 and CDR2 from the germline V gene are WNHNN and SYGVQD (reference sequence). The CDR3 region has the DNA TGCGCCACATTCGTGCTTGAGCAGTTCTTC. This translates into CATFVLEQFF.

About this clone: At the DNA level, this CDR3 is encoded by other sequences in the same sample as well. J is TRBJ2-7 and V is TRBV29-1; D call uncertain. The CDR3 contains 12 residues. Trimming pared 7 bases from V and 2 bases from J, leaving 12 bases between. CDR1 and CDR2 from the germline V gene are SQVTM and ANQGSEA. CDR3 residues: CSARTGTYEQYF. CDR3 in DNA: TGCAGCGCCCGGACGGGTACCTACGAGCAGTACTTC.

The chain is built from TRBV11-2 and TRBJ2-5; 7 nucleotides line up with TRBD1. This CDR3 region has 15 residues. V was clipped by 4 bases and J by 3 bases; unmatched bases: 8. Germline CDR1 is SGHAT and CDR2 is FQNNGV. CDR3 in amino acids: CASSSGPQGEETQYF. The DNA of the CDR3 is TGTGCCAGCAGCTCAGGACCCCAGGGGGAAGAGACCCAGTACTTC.